Following are 23 T cell receptor beta chains from one sample sequenced in a study of T cells in Graves' hyperthyroidism and ophthalmopathy. RNA transcripts served as the template for amplifying TCR beta CDR3 regions. Researchers ran a first-round RT-PCR on the TCR CDR3 using the HTBI primer set. TCRdb used MiXCR to reprocess the multiplex PCR reads, holding one entry per CDR3 protein. The top ten hold 13% to 15% of the sample, which has about 420,000 distinct CDR3 sequences, approximately 14% seen once. Sequencing input: blood. These receptors all stem from a woman aged 18-29 years with Graves' hyperthyroidism.

This clonotype came up many times. The rearrangement links TRBV28 to TRBJ2-3; weak D call: TRBD1 (5 bases). From germline, CDR1 is MDHEN and CDR2 SYDVKM. The length of the CDR3 is 13 residues. V was trimmed by 5 bases and J by 4 bases, leaving 10 bases between them. CDR3 sequence: CASSNPTADTQYF. The DNA for the CDR3 is TGTGCCAGCAGTAACCCGACAGCAGATACGCAGTATTTT. The full variable domain, in which reference TRBV28 and TRBJ2-3 provide the parts outside the CDR3, is DVKVTQSSRYLVKRTGEKVFLECVQDMDHENMFWYRQDPGLGLRLIYFSYDVKMKEKGDIPEGYSVSREKKERFSLILESASTNQTSMYLCASSNPTADTQYFGPGTRLTVL.

In its sample, this clonotype was seen a few times. The gene calls are TRBV10-2 and TRBJ2-3; TRBD2 matches at 14 bases. The CDR3 spans 16 residues. The V and J ends lost 7 bases and 3 bases, in that order; junction bases with no gene match: 6. CDR1 is WSHSY, CDR2 SAAADI, per germline. The CDR3 spells CASTRLAGGLTDTQYF. DNA for the CDR3: TGCGCCAGCACTCGACTAGCGGGGGGGCTTACAGATACGCAGTATTTT.

V usage is TRBV24-1 and J usage is TRBJ2-5; TRBD1 is a possible D gene (6 bases). The germline gives CDR1 KGHDR, CDR2 SFDVKD. V shed 3 bases and J shed 4 bases, with 14 bases lying between them. The CDR3 runs 15 residues. CDR3 amino acids: CATSDDRLRRETQYF. The CDR3 DNA is TGTGCCACCAGTGATGACAGGCTTAGACGAGAGACCCAGTACTTC.

Ten or more counts support this clonotype. V usage is TRBV20-1 and J usage is TRBJ2-5; D gene ambiguous. V lost 7 bases and J lost 5, with 17 bases in between. CDR1 and CDR2 (germline): DFQATT, SNEGSKA (reference sequence). CDR3 size: 13 residues. For the CDR3, the DNA is TGCAGTGAAGAGCTCACCGTAAGGGAGACCCAGTACTTC. Its translation: CSEELTVRETQYF.

V is TRBV9 and J is TRBJ2-1; no clear D gene. The germline gives CDR1 SGDLS, CDR2 YYNGEE. The V gene lost 3 bases and the J gene lost 0 bases, with 7 bases spanning the gap. The CDR3 sequence is 14 residues long. This CDR3 is CASSDVGSYNEQFF. The CDR3 region has the DNA TGTGCCAGCAGCGACGTCGGCTCCTACAATGAGCAGTTCTTC.

This clonotype has more than one count but fewer than ten. The gene calls are TRBV6-1 and TRBJ2-5; the match to TRBD2 covers 12 bases. CDR3 length: 15 residues. CDR1 is MNHNS, CDR2 SASEGT, per germline. Losses at the gene ends were 6 bases for V and 3 bases for J; bases not matched to a gene: 5. CDR3 nucleotide sequence: TGTGCCAGCAGACCAACTAGCGGGAGGAAAGAGACCCAGTACTTC. Amino acid sequence: CASRPTSGRKETQYF.

Many counts were recorded for this clonotype. The chain combines TRBV27 with TRBJ1-5; the D gene is possibly TRBD1 (5 bases). V was clipped by 3 bases and J by 6 bases, with 12 bases between them. Germline V lookup: CDR1 MNHEY, CDR2 SMNVEV (reference sequence). The CDR3 sequence is 14 residues long. The CDR3 DNA reads TGTGCCAGCAGTTTCTCAGGGTTTAGTCAGCCCCAGCATTTT. Protein product: CASSFSGFSQPQHF.

This sequence joins TRBV7-9 and TRBJ1-4; possibly TRBD1 for D (5 bases). With 5 bases removed from V and 7 bases from J, the gap between germline ends came to 26 bases. CDR1 SEHNR and CDR2 FQNEAQ come from the germline V gene (reference sequence). The CDR3 loop spans 18 amino acids. The CDR3 DNA reads TGTGCCAGCAGCCCGAGAATTATACTCAGGGACGGAGGTGAAAAACTGTTTTTT. Encoded protein: CASSPRIILRDGGEKLFF.

This clonotype was observed many times. This chain uses TRBV20-1 with TRBJ2-5; D unresolved. V was clipped by 6 bases and J by 2 bases, with 16 bases between them. The germline CDR1 and CDR2 sequences are DFQATT and SNEGSKA (reference sequence). The CDR3 contains 14 residues. CDR3 residues: CSAPTFGLQETQYF. The CDR3 nucleotides are TGCAGTGCCCCAACCTTCGGGCTGCAAGAGACCCAGTACTTC.

This clonotype was seen many times. The V gene is TRBV7-9, the J gene TRBJ2-1, with 7 bases lining up with TRBD2. The V segment lost 0 bases and the J segment 9 bases; nucleotides outside the gene matches: 5. The CDR3 is 14 amino acids. Germline V CDR1 and CDR2: SEHNR, FQNEAQ (reference sequence). CDR3 sequence: CASSLAGSGSEQFF. Here the CDR3 DNA reads TGTGCCAGCAGCTTAGCGGGTAGCGGGTCTGAGCAGTTCTTC.

A note on this clonotype: A much larger clone lies a single base off, so this may be a read error. The CDR3 coding sequence is TGTGCCGGCAGCCAACTACACGAGCAGTACTTC. It specifies CAGSQLHEQYF. The chain links TRBV28 to TRBJ2-7; D is undetermined. The germline V gene encodes CDR1 MDHEN and CDR2 SYDVKM. The CDR3 length is 11 residues.

This chain connects TRBV5-6 to TRBJ1-6; no clear D. The CDR3 extends over 15 amino acids. The V end was cut by 2 bases, the J end by 5 bases, with 11 bases between. Germline-derived CDR1 and CDR2 are SGHDT and YYEEEE. CDR3 bases: TGTGCCAGCAGCTTTCTTCAGCCCAATAATTCACCCCTCCACTTT. Amino acids: CASSFLQPNNSPLHF. The full variable domain, completed using reference TRBV5-6 and TRBJ1-6, is DAGVTQSPTHLIKTRGQQVTLRCSPKSGHDTVSWYQQALGQGPQFIFQYYEEEERQRGNFPDRFSGHQFPNYSSELNVNALLLGDSALYLCASSFLQPNNSPLHFGNGTRLTVT.

At least ten counts were recorded for this clonotype. The V call is TRBV2, the J call TRBJ2-5, with 8 bases fitting TRBD1. The CDR3 runs 13 residues. Germline V gene data show CDR1 as SNHLY and CDR2 as FYNNEI. V lost 4 bases, J lost 4 bases, and 2 bases stayed unmatched. The DNA for the CDR3 is TGTGCCAGCAGTGGGGGGACAGGAGAGACCCAGTACTTC. Translation: CASSGGTGETQYF.

The CDR3 reads CASSRTGNSANTGELFF. DNA of the CDR3: TGTGCCAGCAGCCGCACAGGAAACTCAGCGAACACCGGGGAGCTGTTTTTT. The chain links TRBV7-2 to TRBJ2-2, with D perhaps TRBD1 (5 bases). Trimming took off 5 bases at V and 0 bases at J, with 16 bases between the two ends. The CDR3 runs 17 residues. The germline gives CDR1 SGHTA, CDR2 FQGNSA. Variable domain in full (rest from reference TRBV7-2 and TRBJ2-2): GAGVSQSPSNKVTEKGKDVELRCDPISGHTALYWYRQSLGQGLEFLIYFQGNSAPDKSGLPSDRFSAERTGGSVSTLTIQRTQQEDSAVYLCASSRTGNSANTGELFFGEGSRLTVL.

The chain recombines TRBV27 with TRBJ2-5, with D possibly matching TRBD1 (5 bases). CDR1 MNHEY and CDR2 SMNVEV come from the germline V gene (reference sequence). Trimming pared 0 bases from V and 2 bases from J, leaving 19 bases between. The CDR3 is made up of 18 amino acids. CDR3 residues: CASSLSTFQGGKQETQYF. The CDR3 region has the DNA TGTGCCAGCAGTTTATCAACCTTTCAGGGCGGCAAGCAAGAGACCCAGTACTTC.

A note on this clonotype: One end of the junction is discordant with germline, which a read error may explain. The J gene is TRBJ1-6, the V gene TRBV12-3 or TRBV12-4; 9 nucleotides line up with TRBD1. The CDR3 runs 14 residues. As DNA, the CDR3 is TGTGCCAGCAATTTAGGACAGGGGAATTCACCCCTCCACTTT. It translates to CASNLGQGNSPLHF.

This clonotype has at least ten counts. The chain is built from TRBV6-2 or TRBV6-3 and TRBJ2-7, with TRBD2 matching over 10 bases. The CDR3 is 15 amino acids. Per germline, CDR1 MNHEY and CDR2 SVGEGT. Trimming cost V 4 bases and J 2 bases; bases outside gene matches: 5. CDR3 nucleotide sequence: TGTGCCAGCAGTTCGCTAGCGGGGGAACCCTACGAGCAGTACTTC. Translating it yields CASSSLAGEPYEQYF.

At least ten counts were recorded for this clonotype. This chain connects TRBV7-2 to TRBJ1-1; D perhaps matches TRBD1 (6 bases). From germline, CDR1 is SGHTA and CDR2 FQGNSA. The CDR3 has 13 amino acids. Deletions cut 2 bases from V and 7 bases from J, with 11 bases between. The CDR3 loop is CASSLKGGVEAFF. The CDR3 nucleotides read TGTGCCAGCAGCTTAAAAGGGGGGGTTGAAGCTTTCTTT.

This clonotype was seen many times. The chain joins TRBV6-1 to TRBJ2-7; TRBD2 matches 11 bases. The CDR3 sequence is 13 residues long. CDR1 and CDR2 (germline): MNHNS, SASEGT. Trimming took 6 bases from V and 2 from J; bases not matched to a gene: 0. This CDR3 is CASRTSGAYEQYF. The CDR3 nucleotides read TGTGCCAGCAGGACTAGCGGGGCCTACGAGCAGTACTTC.

The chain employs TRBV5-6 and TRBJ2-1, with a possible D match to TRBD2 (6 bases). CDR3 length: 15 residues. Germline-derived CDR1 and CDR2 are SGHDT and YYEEEE. V was shortened by 4 bases and J by 2 bases, with 13 bases between the two germline ends. The CDR3 coding sequence is TGTGCCAGCAGCCCTATGGCGGGGCCCTACAATGAGCAGTTCTTC. Protein: CASSPMAGPYNEQFF.

This clonotype was seen repeatedly, ten times or more. The V call is TRBV11-2, the J call TRBJ2-1; TRBD1 agrees at 8 bases. CDR1 is SGHAT, CDR2 FQNNGV, per germline. There are 17 residues in the CDR3. V gave up 1 base and J gave up 7 bases; unmatched junction bases: 12. In nucleotides, the CDR3 is TGTGCCAGCAGCTTAGGCCATGGACAGGGTACACTTAATGAGCAGTTCTTC. Protein: CASSLGHGQGTLNEQFF.

The chain carries TRBV7-2 and TRBJ2-5, with D perhaps TRBD1 (6 bases). CDR1 and CDR2 (germline): SGHTA, FQGNSA. Trimming left V 1 base short and J 4 bases short, with 13 bases between. The CDR3 length is 15 residues. The CDR3 region is CASSLDSLGAETQYF. CDR3 bases: TGTGCCAGCAGCTTAGATAGTTTGGGGGCAGAGACCCAGTACTTC.

This rearrangement joins TRBV5-1 to TRBJ2-2, with a possible D match to TRBD1 (6 bases). This CDR3 is built from 15 residues. The V gene lost 4 bases and the J gene lost 0 bases, with 10 bases spanning the gap. Germline V CDR1 and CDR2: SGHRS, YFSETQ. CDR3 protein: CASSPGHSNTGELFF. For the CDR3, the DNA is TGCGCCAGCAGCCCGGGACATTCGAACACCGGGGAGCTGTTTTTT.